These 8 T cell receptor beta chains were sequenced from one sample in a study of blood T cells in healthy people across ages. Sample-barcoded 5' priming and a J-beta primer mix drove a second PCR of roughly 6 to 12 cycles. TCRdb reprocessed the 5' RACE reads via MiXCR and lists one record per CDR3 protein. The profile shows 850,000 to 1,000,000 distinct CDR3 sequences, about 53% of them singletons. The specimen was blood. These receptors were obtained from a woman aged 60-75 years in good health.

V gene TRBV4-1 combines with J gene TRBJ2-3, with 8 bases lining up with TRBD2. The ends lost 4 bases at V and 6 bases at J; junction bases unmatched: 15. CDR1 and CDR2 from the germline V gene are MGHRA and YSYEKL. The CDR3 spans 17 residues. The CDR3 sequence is CASSLFGDRGGSDTQYF. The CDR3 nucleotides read TGCGCCAGCAGCCTTTTCGGGGACCGCGGGGGGTCGGATACGCAGTATTTT.

CDR3 protein: CASSQGVDRGDGYTF. DNA of the CDR3: TGTGCCAGCAGCCAAGGGGTGGACAGGGGTGATGGCTACACCTTC. The chain combines TRBV3-1 with TRBJ1-2; TRBD1 aligns across 9 bases. The CDR3 covers 15 residues. Germline loops: CDR1 LGHDT, CDR2 YNNKEL (reference sequence). Trimming at V came to 1 base and at J to 6 bases, leaving 6 bases not matched to a gene.

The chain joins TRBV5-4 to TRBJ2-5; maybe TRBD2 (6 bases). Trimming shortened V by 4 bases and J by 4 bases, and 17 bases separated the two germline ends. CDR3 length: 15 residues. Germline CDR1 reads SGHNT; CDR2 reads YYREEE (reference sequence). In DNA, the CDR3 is TGTGCCAGCAGCGCAACGACGGGGGAGCGAGAGACCCAGTACTTC. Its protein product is CASSATTGERETQYF.

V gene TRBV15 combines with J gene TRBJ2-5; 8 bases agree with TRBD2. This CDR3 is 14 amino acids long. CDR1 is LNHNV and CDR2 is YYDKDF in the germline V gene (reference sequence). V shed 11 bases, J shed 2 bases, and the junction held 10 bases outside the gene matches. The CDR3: CAVKREQAQETQYF. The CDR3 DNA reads TGTGCCGTCAAGCGGGAGCAAGCGCAAGAGACCCAGTACTTC.

The CDR3 DNA is TGTGCCAGCAGAAAAGAGAGGTTGGCCAAAAACATTCAGTACTTC. The encoded protein is CASRKERLAKNIQYF. The chain uses TRBV2 and TRBJ2-4; D ambiguous. V lost 6 bases and J 1 base, leaving 13 bases between the germline ends. The CDR3 totals 15 residues. Germline CDR1 reads SNHLY; CDR2 reads FYNNEI.

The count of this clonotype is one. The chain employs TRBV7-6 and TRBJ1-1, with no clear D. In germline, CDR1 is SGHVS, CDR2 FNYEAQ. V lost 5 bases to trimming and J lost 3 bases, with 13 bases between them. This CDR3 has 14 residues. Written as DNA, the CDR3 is TGTGCCAGCAGCGCAACACAAGGGTACACTGAAGCTTTCTTT. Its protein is CASSATQGYTEAFF.

The CDR3 region has the DNA TGTGCCAGCAGTTCCGCCGTCACCTACGAGCAGTACTTC. Translating gives CASSSAVTYEQYF. The chain links TRBV28 to TRBJ2-7; D remains unclear. From germline, CDR1 is MDHEN and CDR2 SYDVKM. This CDR3 has 13 amino acids. Trimming left V 4 bases short and J 2 bases short, with 9 bases between.

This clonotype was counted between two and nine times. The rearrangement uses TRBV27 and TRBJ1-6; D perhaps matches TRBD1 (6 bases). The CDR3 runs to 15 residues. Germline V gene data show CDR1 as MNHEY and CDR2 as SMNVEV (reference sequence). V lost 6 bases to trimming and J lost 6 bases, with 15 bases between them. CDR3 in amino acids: CASSQFGQINSPLHF. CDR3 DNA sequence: TGTGCCAGCAGCCAATTCGGACAGATTAATTCACCCCTCCACTTT.